Presented here are 31 T cell receptor beta chains from one specimen sequenced in a study of T cells in Graves' hyperthyroidism and ophthalmopathy. Regions amplified from RNA transcripts were the TCR beta CDR3 regions. First-round RT-PCR of the TCR CDR3 relied on the HTBI primer set. TCRdb re-derived calls from the multiplex PCR reads in MiXCR, one entry per CDR3 protein. Of roughly 750,000 distinct CDR3 sequences in the sample, roughly 17% were seen once. The sample comprised blood. The receptors were sampled from a man aged 18 to 30 with Graves' hyperthyroidism.

This clonotype was picked up a small number of times. The chain uses TRBV28 and TRBJ2-2; D may correspond to TRBD1 or TRBD2 (5 bases each). V lost 3 bases to trimming and J lost 0 bases, with 11 bases between them. CDR3 length equals 16 residues. Germline-derived CDR1 and CDR2 are MDHEN and SYDVKM. The CDR3 reads CASSLPGLANTGELFF. The CDR3 region has the DNA TGTGCCAGCAGTTTGCCGGGGCTCGCGAACACCGGGGAGCTGTTTTTT.

This clonotype was detected only a few times. In DNA form, the CDR3 reads TGTGCCAGCAGCCAAGAGTTCCAACCGGAGACCCAGTACTTC. Protein: CASSQEFQPETQYF. The V and J genes are TRBV14 and TRBJ2-5; D is ambiguous. Germline V gene lookup returns CDR1 SGHDN and CDR2 FVKESK. The CDR3 runs 14 residues. V was clipped by 0 bases and J by 5 bases, with 10 bases between them.

The chain joins TRBV7-9 to TRBJ2-7; D might be TRBD2 (7 bases). With 4 bases removed from V and 0 bases from J, the gap between germline ends came to 13 bases. This CDR3 is built from 15 residues. CDR1 and CDR2 (germline): SEHNR, FQNEAQ (reference sequence). This CDR3 reads CASSSDRTSSYEQYF. Written as DNA, the CDR3 is TGTGCCAGCAGCTCCGACAGGACTAGCTCCTACGAGCAGTACTTC. The full variable domain, with the rest looked up from reference TRBV7-9 and TRBJ2-7, is DTGVSQNPRHKITKRGQNVTFRCDPISEHNRLYWYRQTLGQGPEFLTYFQNEAQLEKSRLLSDRFSAERPKGSFSTLEIQRTEQGDSAMYLCASSSDRTSSYEQYFGPGTRLTVT.

This clonotype was seen only once. This may come from a read error, since a much larger clone is one base off. The chain uses TRBV6-2 or TRBV6-3 and TRBJ2-7; no reliable D call. The end of the DNA fits TRBJ2-1 better, so the J call may be wrong. The germline V gene encodes CDR1 MNHEY and CDR2 SVGEGT. The CDR3 sequence is 13 residues long. CDR3 nucleotide sequence: TGTGCCAGCAGCTCCGAGACTCACAGCGAGCAGTTCTTC. Translation: CASSSETHSEQFF.

This clonotype was seen a few times. This chain uses TRBV7-9 with TRBJ2-3; D not resolved. The CDR3 totals 14 residues. Germline CDR1 and CDR2: SEHNR and FQNEAQ (reference sequence). Trimming left V 1 base short and J 0 bases short, with 5 bases between. The CDR3 spells CASSLDYSTDTQYF. For the CDR3, the DNA is TGTGCCAGCAGCTTAGACTATAGCACAGATACGCAGTATTTT.

This rearrangement joins TRBV10-3 to TRBJ2-1, with D possibly being TRBD2 (5 bases). The CDR3 is made up of 12 amino acids. Germline V gene data show CDR1 as ENHRY and CDR2 as SYGVKD. Trimming took off 8 bases at V and 2 bases at J, with 7 bases between the two ends. The CDR3 reads CAIAEAYNEQFF. CDR3 nucleotides: TGTGCCATCGCGGAGGCCTACAATGAGCAGTTCTTC.

V and J are TRBV19 and TRBJ1-1; 7 positions agree with TRBD1. The trim removed 5 bases at V and 1 base at J, leaving 7 bases unmatched. The germline V gene encodes CDR1 LNHDA and CDR2 SQIVND (reference sequence). The CDR3 is 15 amino acids. The CDR3 reads CASSPGGHQNTEAFF. The CDR3, as DNA: TGTGCCAGTAGTCCAGGGGGACACCAGAACACTGAAGCTTTCTTT.

There are many counts of this clonotype. The chain has TRBV29-1 and TRBJ2-7; D is unclear. CDR1 SQVTM and CDR2 ANQGSEA come from the germline V gene. The V end was cut by 7 bases, the J end by 5 bases, with 18 bases between. The CDR3 extends over 13 amino acids. This CDR3 is CSAMTPAAHEQYF. In DNA, the CDR3 is TGCAGCGCCATGACCCCCGCTGCCCACGAGCAGTACTTC.

This clonotype came up a few times. At one of its ends the junction is not consistent with the germline gene, which may arise from a read error. The rearrangement links TRBV4-1 to TRBJ1-1; D possibly corresponds to TRBD1 (5 bases). The CDR3 has 16 residues. CDR1 is MGHRA and CDR2 is YSYEKL in the germline V gene. The CDR3 loop is CASSPQSDIMNTEAFF. CDR3 sequence (DNA): TGCGCCAGTAGCCCGCAATCGGACATTATGAACACTGAAGCTTTCTTT.

The chain recombines TRBV3-1 with TRBJ2-4; D may be TRBD2 (6 bases). CDR1 and CDR2 (germline): LGHDT, YNNKEL (reference sequence). The CDR3 length is 15 residues. Trimming left V 1 base short and J 13 bases short, with 20 bases between. The CDR3 sequence: CASSQGSGTERQQYF. Written as DNA, the CDR3 is TGTGCCAGCAGCCAAGGGTCCGGGACTGAACGTCAACAGTACTTC.

This clonotype was counted at least ten times. The gene calls are TRBV28 and TRBJ2-7, with TRBD2 matching 12 bases. The J segment lost 5 bases and the V segment lost 4 bases, leaving 9 bases of the junction unmatched. The CDR3 covers 16 residues. The germline V gene encodes CDR1 MDHEN and CDR2 SYDVKM. CDR3 region: CASSSKLAGGLHEQYF. In nucleotides, the CDR3 is TGTGCCAGCAGTTCCAAACTAGCGGGAGGCCTCCACGAGCAGTACTTC.

The sample holds many counts of this clonotype. V is TRBV7-9 and J is TRBJ2-7; 13 nucleotides align to TRBD2. From germline, CDR1 is SEHNR and CDR2 FQNEAQ (reference sequence). The CDR3 extends over 18 amino acids. V shed 5 bases and J 3 bases; nucleotides not matched to a gene: 13. CDR3: CASSPPRLAGGPNYEQYF. The CDR3, as DNA: TGTGCCAGCAGCCCGCCGAGACTAGCGGGAGGCCCCAACTACGAGCAGTACTTC.

Comment on this clonotype: One end of the junction fails to match germline, which may point to a read error. The V gene is TRBV12-3 or TRBV12-4, the J gene TRBJ1-5; 8 bases agree with TRBD1. This CDR3 comprises 15 residues. CDR3 loop: CVSRLTGGGNQPQHF. DNA of the CDR3: TGTGTCAGCAGACTAACAGGGGGAGGCAATCAGCCCCAGCATTTT.

Concerning this clonotype: One end of the junction varies from germline; a read error may be responsible. The CDR3 DNA is TGTGCCAGCAGTTACTCGAAGGGATACGAGCATTACTTC. Protein product: CASSYSKGYEHYF. This sequence joins TRBV6-2 or TRBV6-3 and TRBJ2-7, with D uncertain. Germline V lookup: CDR1 MNHEY, CDR2 SVGEGT. This CDR3 comprises 13 residues.

This clonotype has ten or more counts. V is TRBV2 and J is TRBJ1-6; D is possibly TRBD1 (6 bases). The CDR3 runs to 15 residues. The V gene's germline CDR1 is SNHLY and CDR2 FYNNEI. The V end was cut by 3 bases, the J end by 5 bases, with 11 bases between. The chain's CDR3 is CASSDRGKNNSPLHF. CDR3 DNA sequence: TGTGCCAGCAGTGACAGGGGTAAAAATAATTCACCCCTCCACTTT.

This clonotype was seen many times. The chain has TRBV7-2 and TRBJ2-5, with 9 bases matching TRBD1. The trim removed 5 bases at V and 3 bases at J, leaving 1 base unmatched. CDR3 length: 13 amino acids. Per germline, CDR1 SGHTA and CDR2 FQGNSA. The DNA for the CDR3 is TGTGCCAGCAGCCGGGACAGGGAAGAGACCCAGTACTTC. Residues: CASSRDREETQYF.

This clonotype was seen more than once but under ten times. This chain connects TRBV7-6 to TRBJ1-4, with a possible D match to TRBD1 (5 bases). Deletions cut 2 bases from V and 8 bases from J, with 12 bases between. This CDR3 spans 14 amino acids. CDR1 is SGHVS, CDR2 FNYEAQ, per germline. CDR3 in amino acids: CASSLSGFREKLFF. CDR3 DNA sequence: TGTGCCAGCAGCTTATCAGGGTTCCGGGAAAAACTGTTTTTT.

A few counts support this clonotype. This chain joins TRBV20-1 and TRBJ1-5; no clear D gene. Trimming took off 5 bases at V and 0 bases at J, with 11 bases between the two ends. The length of the CDR3 is 14 residues. Germline V lookup: CDR1 DFQATT, CDR2 SNEGSKA (reference sequence). CDR3 region: CSAFPGSSNQPQHF. In DNA form, the CDR3 reads TGCAGTGCTTTTCCGGGCTCTAGCAATCAGCCCCAGCATTTT.

The rearrangement links TRBV6-1 to TRBJ1-6; TRBD1 agrees at 7 bases. V lost 8 bases and J lost 10; bases outside the gene matches: 8. The CDR3 extends over 13 amino acids. CDR1 is MNHNS and CDR2 is SASEGT in the germline V gene. The CDR3 DNA sequence: TGTGCCAGCCACCCGGGACAGTTGTCACCCCTCCACTTT. Protein product: CASHPGQLSPLHF.

The chain couples TRBV27 to TRBJ2-5; a weak D match, TRBD2 (7 bases). Trimming took off 5 bases at V and 5 bases at J, with 18 bases between the two ends. Germline V CDR1 and CDR2: MNHEY, SMNVEV (reference sequence). The CDR3 runs to 15 residues. The CDR3 loop is CASSPTGGRGETQYF. The CDR3 nucleotides are TGTGCCAGCAGTCCGACCGGGGGGCGCGGGGAGACCCAGTACTTC.

About this clonotype itself: Given a much more abundant clone one base away, this may be a read error. The chain couples TRBV2 to TRBJ1-5; weak D call: TRBD1 (5 bases). CDR1 and CDR2 from the germline V gene are SNHLY and FYNNEI. The CDR3 runs 15 residues. The CDR3 region has the DNA TGTGCCAGCAGTTTTGGGGAGAGGGGCAATCGGCCCCAGCATTTT. This codes for CASSFGERGNRPQHF.

This clonotype was recorded a few times. DNA for the CDR3: TGTGCCAGCAAGAAGCGGGAGGACTCCTACGAGCAGTACTTC. Protein: CASKKREDSYEQYF. The rearrangement links TRBV7-8 to TRBJ2-7, with 9 bases identical to TRBD2. Germline loops: CDR1 SGHVS, CDR2 FQNEAQ. The ends lost 7 bases at V and 0 bases at J; junction bases unmatched: 4. The CDR3 is made up of 14 amino acids.

This clonotype showed up many times. The V gene is TRBV28, the J gene TRBJ1-3, with unresolved D. This CDR3 has 14 residues. The V and J ends lost 1 base and 3 bases respectively, with 7 bases between them. CDR1 is MDHEN, CDR2 SYDVKM, per germline. CDR3 sequence (DNA): TGTGCCAGCAGTTTATCGTATGATGGAAACACCATATATTTT. It is translated as CASSLSYDGNTIYF.

V and J are TRBV27 and TRBJ2-2, with 8 nucleotides matching TRBD2. Germline CDR1 MNHEY, CDR2 SMNVEV (reference sequence). V lost 3 bases and J lost 4; bases outside the gene matches: 7. The CDR3 sequence is 16 residues long. CDR3 loop: CASSFYGRGGTGELFF. The CDR3 DNA follows: TGTGCCAGCAGTTTCTACGGGAGGGGGGGCACCGGGGAGCTGTTTTTT.

The sample holds many counts of this clonotype. V gene TRBV7-9 combines with J gene TRBJ1-1; 7 bases agree with TRBD1. Germline CDR1 is SEHNR and CDR2 is FQNEAQ (reference sequence). Trimming cost V 5 bases and J 1 base; bases outside gene matches: 7. This CDR3 is 15 amino acids long. The CDR3 DNA reads TGTGCCAGCAGCCGAGACAGGGTTCAGAACACTGAAGCTTTCTTT. Its protein product is CASSRDRVQNTEAFF. The entire variable domain, with the rest obtained from reference TRBV7-9 and TRBJ1-1, is as follows: DTGVSQNPRHKITKRGQNVTFRCDPISEHNRLYWYRQTLGQGPEFLTYFQNEAQLEKSRLLSDRFSAERPKGSFSTLEIQRTEQGDSAMYLCASSRDRVQNTEAFFGQGTRLTVV.

This clonotype showed up many times. The rearrangement uses TRBV7-2 and TRBJ2-1; D is tentatively TRBD1 or TRBD2 (5 bases each). The CDR3 extends over 15 amino acids. Germline V gives CDR1 SGHTA, CDR2 FQGNSA. The V gene lost 5 bases and the J gene lost 4 bases, with 15 bases spanning the gap. CDR3 coding DNA: TGTGCCAGCAGCCCCACGGGACGGATATACAATGAGCAGTTCTTC. Protein: CASSPTGRIYNEQFF.

This clonotype has a handful of counts. The rearrangement uses TRBV15 and TRBJ2-5, with 7 positions matching TRBD1. Trimming cost V 3 bases and J 4 bases; bases outside gene matches: 5. The germline V gene has CDR1 LNHNV and CDR2 YYDKDF (reference sequence). The CDR3 totals 14 residues. This CDR3 reads CATSSAGGRETQYF. Written as DNA, the CDR3 is TGTGCCACCAGCAGTGCAGGGGGACGAGAGACCCAGTACTTC.

A few counts support this clonotype. The chain uses TRBV30 and TRBJ1-1, with D possibly being TRBD1 (6 bases). The V gene's germline CDR1 is GTSNPN and CDR2 SVGIG (reference sequence). V lost 1 base, J lost 4 bases, and 13 bases lay in between. This CDR3 comprises 14 residues. For the CDR3, the DNA is TGTGCCTGGAGTGCCCTAATAGGGGGCACTGAAGCTTTCTTT. Its translation: CAWSALIGGTEAFF.

The CDR3 nucleotides read TGTGCCAGCAGCATCGGGAGAAATTACGAGCAGTACTTC. Translation gives CASSIGRNYEQYF. J is TRBJ2-7 and V is TRBV28, with D perhaps TRBD2 (6 bases). Germline loops: CDR1 MDHEN, CDR2 SYDVKM. V shed 6 bases and J shed 4 bases, with 13 bases lying between them. The CDR3 runs to 13 residues.

This clonotype was seen more than once but under ten times. This chain uses TRBV7-6 with TRBJ2-7; 7 bases fit TRBD1. After removal of 2 bases from V and 5 bases from J, the junction contained 3 bases not matched to a gene. Germline V gene lookup returns CDR1 SGHVS and CDR2 FNYEAQ. This CDR3 has 13 residues. This CDR3 is CASSLKGADEQYF. The DNA for the CDR3 is TGTGCCAGCAGCTTAAAGGGGGCGGACGAGCAGTACTTC.

This clonotype was detected many times. This rearrangement joins TRBV20-1 to TRBJ2-7; D remains ambiguous. This CDR3 spans 13 amino acids. The V end was cut by 1 base, the J end by 1 base, with 8 bases between. Looked up from germline, CDR1 is DFQATT and CDR2 is SNEGSKA (reference sequence). The CDR3 sequence: CSARAGVSYEQYF. CDR3 nucleotide sequence: TGCAGTGCTAGAGCTGGTGTATCCTACGAGCAGTACTTC.